This T cell receptor beta chain was identified in a study of T cell therapy after organ transplantation. Study-wide context: T cells were expanded approximately 15 days with 30 CMV class I/II epitopes.

Libraries were prepared by immunoSEQ multiplex PCR; TCRdb keeps only in-frame clonotypes and omits some of them. Here the sample spans roughly 48,000 clones, approximately 94% being singletons. As to this clone: What it binds is not known.

The specimen was CD8+ T cells from blood, collected before autologous CMV-specific T cell therapy. The sequence was obtained from a human patient who had received a solid organ transplant and had CMV disease.

DNA for the CDR3: TGTGCCAGCAGCTTGGGCACGAGCTCGGCAGGCGAGCAGTACTTC. Amino acids: CASSLGTSSAGEQYF. J is TRBJ2-7 and V is TRBV5-5; D remains ambiguous. V lost 0 bases and J lost 6, with 16 bases in between. This CDR3 region has 15 residues. Germline V gene sequence: CDR1 SGHKS, CDR2 YYEKEE (reference sequence).